The T cell receptor beta chain under discussion was sequenced for a study of human T cells and chemical hapten exposure. Across the whole study: On roughly 2 cm by roughly 2 cm of upper inner arm skin, sensitization was performed with 2% DPC. Study results and caveats: Significantly greater numbers of large CDR3 similarity clusters came from expanded TCRs than from controls.

TCRdb called the RACE reads again in MiXCR, with one record for every CDR3 protein. The sample yields roughly 40,000 distinct CDR3 sequences, over 9.5% seen once. Time point specified: patch test 3, about 24 weeks after DPC sensitization. Treatment described: therapeutic diphenylcyclopropenone sensitization with weekly scalp DPC. Extraction of total RNA was performed on unfractionated whole blood. CDR3 size: 16 residues. With 5 bases clipped from V and 10 bases from J, the junction kept 10 bases outside the gene matches. Germline assignment: CDR1 SGHTA and CDR2 FQGNSA. This clonotype was seen many times. No antigen is known for it.

This TCR derives from a middle-aged woman with alopecia areata. Some clones in this sample may be carry-over from other donors' samples. The input for sequencing was whole blood, taken in connection with sensitization to the hapten diphenylcyclopropenone (DPC). This sequence joins TRBV7-2 and TRBJ2-1, with 14 bases fitting TRBD2. In DNA form, the CDR3 reads TGTGCCAGCAGCCCGACTAGCGGGGGGGCGGTGGGCGAGCAGTTCTTC. Its translation: CASSPTSGGAVGEQFF.